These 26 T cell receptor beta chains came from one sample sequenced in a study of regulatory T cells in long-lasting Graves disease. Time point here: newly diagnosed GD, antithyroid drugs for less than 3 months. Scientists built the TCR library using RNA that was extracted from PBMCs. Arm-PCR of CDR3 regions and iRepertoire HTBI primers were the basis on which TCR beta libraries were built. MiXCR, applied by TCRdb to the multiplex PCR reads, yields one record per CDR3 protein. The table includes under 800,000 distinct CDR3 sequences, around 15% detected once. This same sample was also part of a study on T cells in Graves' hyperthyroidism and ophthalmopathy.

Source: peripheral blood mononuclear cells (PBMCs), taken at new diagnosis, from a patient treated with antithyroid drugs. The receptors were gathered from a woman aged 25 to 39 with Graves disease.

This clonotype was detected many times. CDR3 nucleotides: TGTGCCAGTACCCGGGACAGGGATTATAATTCACCCCTCCACTTT. It is translated as CASTRDRDYNSPLHF. The chain joins TRBV2 to TRBJ1-6, with 9 bases that match TRBD1. Trimming at V came to 9 bases and at J to 4 bases, leaving 7 bases not matched to a gene. CDR1 is SNHLY, CDR2 FYNNEI, per germline. This CDR3 is built from 15 residues.

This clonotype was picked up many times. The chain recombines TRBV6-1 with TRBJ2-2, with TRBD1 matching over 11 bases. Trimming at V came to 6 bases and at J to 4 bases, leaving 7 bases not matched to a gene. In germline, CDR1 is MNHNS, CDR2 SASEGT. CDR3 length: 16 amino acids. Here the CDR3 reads CASSSGQGARTGELFF. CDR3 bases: TGTGCCAGCAGCTCCGGACAGGGGGCTCGCACCGGGGAGCTGTTTTTT.

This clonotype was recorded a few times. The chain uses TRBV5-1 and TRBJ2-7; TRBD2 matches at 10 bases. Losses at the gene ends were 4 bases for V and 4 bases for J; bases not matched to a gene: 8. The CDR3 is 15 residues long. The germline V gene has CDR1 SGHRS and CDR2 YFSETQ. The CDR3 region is CASSQTSGLTYEQYF. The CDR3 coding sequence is TGCGCCAGCAGCCAGACTAGCGGGTTGACGTACGAGCAGTACTTC.

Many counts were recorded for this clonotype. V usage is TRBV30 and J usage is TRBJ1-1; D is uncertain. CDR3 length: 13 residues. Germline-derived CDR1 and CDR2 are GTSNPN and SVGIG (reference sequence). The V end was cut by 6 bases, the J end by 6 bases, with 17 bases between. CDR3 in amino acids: CACRIGSLPEAFF. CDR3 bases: TGTGCCTGCCGAATAGGGTCCCTACCTGAAGCTTTCTTT.

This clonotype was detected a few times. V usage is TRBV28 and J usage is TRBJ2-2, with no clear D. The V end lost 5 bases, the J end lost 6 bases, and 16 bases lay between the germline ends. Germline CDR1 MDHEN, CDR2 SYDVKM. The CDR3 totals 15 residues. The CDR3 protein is CASSLISFRSGELFF. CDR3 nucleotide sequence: TGTGCCAGCAGTCTTATATCCTTCAGGTCCGGGGAGCTGTTTTTT.

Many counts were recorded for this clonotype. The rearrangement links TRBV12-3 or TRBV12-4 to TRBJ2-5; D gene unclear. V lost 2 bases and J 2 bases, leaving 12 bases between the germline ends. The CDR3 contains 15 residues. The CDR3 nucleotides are TGTGCCAGCAGTTTATTTACCGCCAAACAAGAGACCCAGTACTTC. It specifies CASSLFTAKQETQYF.

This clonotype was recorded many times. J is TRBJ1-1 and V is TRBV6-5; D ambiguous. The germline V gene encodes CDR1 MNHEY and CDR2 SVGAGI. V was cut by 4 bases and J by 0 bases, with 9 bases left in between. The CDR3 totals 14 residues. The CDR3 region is CASSWLALNTEAFF. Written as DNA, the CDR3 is TGTGCCAGCAGTTGGTTAGCCCTGAACACTGAAGCTTTCTTT.

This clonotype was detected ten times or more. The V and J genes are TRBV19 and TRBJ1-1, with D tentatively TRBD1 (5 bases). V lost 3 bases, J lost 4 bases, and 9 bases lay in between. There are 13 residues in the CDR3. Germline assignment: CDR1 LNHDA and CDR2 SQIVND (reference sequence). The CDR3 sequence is CASSIGTATEAFF. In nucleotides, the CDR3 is TGTGCCAGTAGTATCGGGACGGCCACTGAAGCTTTCTTT.

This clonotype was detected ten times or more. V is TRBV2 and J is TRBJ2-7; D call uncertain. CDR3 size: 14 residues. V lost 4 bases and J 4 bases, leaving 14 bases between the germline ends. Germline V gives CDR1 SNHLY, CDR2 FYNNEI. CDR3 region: CASSVGVLTYEQYF. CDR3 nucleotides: TGTGCCAGCAGTGTTGGCGTCTTGACTTACGAGCAGTACTTC.

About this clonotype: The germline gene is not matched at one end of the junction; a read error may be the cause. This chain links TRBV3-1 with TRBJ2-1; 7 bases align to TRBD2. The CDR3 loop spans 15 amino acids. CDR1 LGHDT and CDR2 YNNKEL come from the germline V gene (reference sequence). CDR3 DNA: TGTGCCAGCGGACTTCCTAGCGGAGATTACAATGGGCAGTTCTTC. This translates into CASGLPSGDYNGQFF.

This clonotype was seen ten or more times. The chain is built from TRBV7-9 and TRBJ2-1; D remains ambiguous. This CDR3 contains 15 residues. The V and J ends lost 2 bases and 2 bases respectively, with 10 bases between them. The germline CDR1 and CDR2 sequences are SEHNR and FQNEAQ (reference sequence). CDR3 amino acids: CASSLFGGTYNEQFF. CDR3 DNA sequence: TGTGCCAGCAGCTTATTCGGCGGTACCTACAATGAGCAGTTCTTC.

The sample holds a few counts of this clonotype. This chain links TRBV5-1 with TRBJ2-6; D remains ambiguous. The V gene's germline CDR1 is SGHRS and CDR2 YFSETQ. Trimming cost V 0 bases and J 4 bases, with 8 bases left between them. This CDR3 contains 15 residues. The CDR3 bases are TGCGCCAGCAGCTTGGCTGGGTACGGGGCCAACGTCCTGACTTTC. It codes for CASSLAGYGANVLTF.

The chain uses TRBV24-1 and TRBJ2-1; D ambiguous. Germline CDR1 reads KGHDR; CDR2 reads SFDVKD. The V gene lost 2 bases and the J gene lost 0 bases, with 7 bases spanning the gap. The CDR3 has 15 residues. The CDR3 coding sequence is TGTGCCACCAGTGATTCTCCATTCTCCTACAATGAGCAGTTCTTC. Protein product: CATSDSPFSYNEQFF.

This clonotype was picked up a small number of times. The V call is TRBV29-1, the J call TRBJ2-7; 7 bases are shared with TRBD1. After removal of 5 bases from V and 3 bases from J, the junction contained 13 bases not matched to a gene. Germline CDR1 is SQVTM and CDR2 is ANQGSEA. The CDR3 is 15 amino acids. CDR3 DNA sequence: TGCAGCGTTCACCTAACAGGGGCCGGAGACTACGAGCAGTACTTC. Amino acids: CSVHLTGAGDYEQYF.

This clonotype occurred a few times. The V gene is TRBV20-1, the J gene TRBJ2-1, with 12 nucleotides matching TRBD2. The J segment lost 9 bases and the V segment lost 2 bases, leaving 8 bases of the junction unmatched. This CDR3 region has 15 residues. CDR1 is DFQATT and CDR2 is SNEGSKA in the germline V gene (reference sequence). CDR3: CSARTSGRYEGEQFF. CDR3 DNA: TGCAGTGCTAGAACTAGCGGGAGGTATGAGGGTGAGCAGTTCTTC.

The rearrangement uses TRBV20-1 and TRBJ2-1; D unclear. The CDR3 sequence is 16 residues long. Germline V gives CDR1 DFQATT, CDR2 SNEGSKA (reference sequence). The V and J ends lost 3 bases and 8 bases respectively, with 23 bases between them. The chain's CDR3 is CSASPRLPSVFDEQFF. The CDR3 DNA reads TGCAGTGCTAGTCCCCGACTTCCCAGCGTTTTCGATGAGCAGTTCTTC.

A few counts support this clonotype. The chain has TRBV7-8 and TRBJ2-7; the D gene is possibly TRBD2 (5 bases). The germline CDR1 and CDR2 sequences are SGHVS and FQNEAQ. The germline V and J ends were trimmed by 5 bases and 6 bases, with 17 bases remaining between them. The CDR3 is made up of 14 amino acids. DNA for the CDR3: TGTGCCAGCAGCCTAGGGCCGGAGCGGACCGAGCAGTACTTC. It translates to CASSLGPERTEQYF. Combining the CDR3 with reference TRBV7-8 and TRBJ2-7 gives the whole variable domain GAGVSQSPRYKVAKRGQDVALRCDPISGHVSLFWYQQALGQGPEFLTYFQNEAQLDKSGLPSDRFFAERPEGSVSTLKIQRTQQEDSAVYLCASSLGPERTEQYFGPGTRLTVT.

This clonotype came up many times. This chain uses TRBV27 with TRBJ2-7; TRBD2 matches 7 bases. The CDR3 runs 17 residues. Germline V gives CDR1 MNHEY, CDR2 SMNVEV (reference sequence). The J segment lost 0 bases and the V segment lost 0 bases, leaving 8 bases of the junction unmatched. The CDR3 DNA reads TGTGCCAGCAGTTTATCGGGTGGTGGCGGGAGCTCCTACGAGCAGTACTTC. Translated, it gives CASSLSGGGGSSYEQYF.

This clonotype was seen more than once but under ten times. The CDR3 is CASNPGGGTEAFF. CDR3 nucleotide sequence: TGTGCCAGTAACCCAGGTGGGGGCACTGAAGCTTTCTTT. V gene TRBV19 combines with J gene TRBJ1-1; D may be TRBD1 (5 bases). Germline CDR1 LNHDA, CDR2 SQIVND (reference sequence). The CDR3 covers 13 residues. Trimming pared 7 bases from V and 4 bases from J, leaving 13 bases between.

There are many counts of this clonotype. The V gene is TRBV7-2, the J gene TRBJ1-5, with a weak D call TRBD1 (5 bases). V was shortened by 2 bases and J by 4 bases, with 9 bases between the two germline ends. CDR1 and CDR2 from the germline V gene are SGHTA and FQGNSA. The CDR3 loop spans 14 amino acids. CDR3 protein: CASSLFGANQPQHF. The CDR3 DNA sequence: TGTGCCAGCAGCTTATTCGGGGCAAATCAGCCCCAGCATTTT.

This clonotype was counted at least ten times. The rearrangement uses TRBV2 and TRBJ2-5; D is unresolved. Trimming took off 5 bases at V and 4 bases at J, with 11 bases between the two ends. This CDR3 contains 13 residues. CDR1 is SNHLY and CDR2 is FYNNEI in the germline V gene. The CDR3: CASSTTWLETQYF. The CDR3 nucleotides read TGTGCCAGCAGTACAACTTGGCTAGAGACCCAGTACTTC. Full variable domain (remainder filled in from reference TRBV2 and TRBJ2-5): EPEVTQTPSHQVTQMGQEVILRCVPISNHLYFYWYRQILGQKVEFLVSFYNNEISEKSEIFDDQFSVERPDGSNFTLKIRSTKLEDSAMYFCASSTTWLETQYFGPGTRLLVL.

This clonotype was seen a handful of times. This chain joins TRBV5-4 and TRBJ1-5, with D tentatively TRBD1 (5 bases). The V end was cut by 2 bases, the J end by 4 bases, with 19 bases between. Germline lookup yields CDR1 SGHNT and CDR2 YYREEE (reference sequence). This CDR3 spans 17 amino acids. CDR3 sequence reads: CASSFMTAGTGNQPQHF. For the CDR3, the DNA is TGTGCCAGCAGCTTTATGACAGCCGGTACGGGAAATCAGCCCCAGCATTTT.

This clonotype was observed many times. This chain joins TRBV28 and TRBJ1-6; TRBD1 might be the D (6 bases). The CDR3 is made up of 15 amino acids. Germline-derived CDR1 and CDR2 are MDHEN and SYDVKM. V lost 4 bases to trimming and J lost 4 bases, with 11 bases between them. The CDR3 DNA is TGTGCCAGCAGTTCGGGGGCCGATTATAATTCACCCCTCCACTTT. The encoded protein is CASSSGADYNSPLHF.

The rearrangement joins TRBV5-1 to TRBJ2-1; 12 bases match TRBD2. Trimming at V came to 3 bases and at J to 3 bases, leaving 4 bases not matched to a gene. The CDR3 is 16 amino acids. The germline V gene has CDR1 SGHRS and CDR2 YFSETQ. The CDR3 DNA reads TGCGCCAGCAGCTCCCTAGCGGGAGGGATCTACAATGAGCAGTTCTTC. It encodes CASSSLAGGIYNEQFF.

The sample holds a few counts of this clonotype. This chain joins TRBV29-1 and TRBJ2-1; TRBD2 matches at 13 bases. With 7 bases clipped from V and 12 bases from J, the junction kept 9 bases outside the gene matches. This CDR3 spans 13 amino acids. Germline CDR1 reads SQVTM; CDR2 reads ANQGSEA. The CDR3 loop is CSGTSGSLLGQFF. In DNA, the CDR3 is TGCAGCGGGACTAGCGGGAGTCTTTTGGGGCAGTTCTTC.

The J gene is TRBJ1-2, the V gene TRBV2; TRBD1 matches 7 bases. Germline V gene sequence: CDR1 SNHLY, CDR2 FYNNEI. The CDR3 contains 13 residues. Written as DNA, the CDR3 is TGTGCTCCCTGGACAGGTCGCGAGGGAGGCTACACCTTC. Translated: CAPWTGREGGYTF.